Shown below are 11 T cell receptor beta chains from a single sample sequenced in a study of Ad26.COV2.S vaccination and SARS-CoV-2 variants. The method was immunoSEQ multiplex PCR; TCRdb's version includes in-frame clones alone and lacks a portion of them. The sample comprises roughly 410,000 clones, roughly 85% of which are singletons, and around 7.3% rests with the top ten. As to treatment: some 20 received Ad26.COV2.S at low or high dose, single or two shots; about 5 received placebo; per-sample allocation not given. Following the first vaccine or placebo injection, samples were taken on day 63. The sequencing used peripheral blood, collected in a trial of Ad26.COV2.S vaccine versus placebo. The receptor set was obtained from a person aged 18 to 59 who received the Ad26.COV2.S COVID-19 vaccine or a placebo.

The chain is built from TRBV5-1 and TRBJ2-5; maybe TRBD1 (6 bases). CDR3 length equals 15 residues. With 4 bases removed from V and 0 bases from J, the gap between germline ends came to 13 bases. Germline V gene data show CDR1 as SGHRS and CDR2 as YFSETQ. The CDR3 DNA follows: TGCGCCAGCAGCACCCTAACAGGGTACCAAGAGACCCAGTACTTC. This codes for CASSTLTGYQETQYF.

This chain uses TRBV4-1 with TRBJ2-7; D unresolved. Germline CDR1 reads MGHRA; CDR2 reads YSYEKL. The CDR3 consists of 15 residues. V dropped 4 bases and J dropped 2 bases, with 15 bases sitting between them. Here the CDR3 DNA reads TGCGCCAGCAGCCCGCTTAAGGGTCCCACCTACGAGCAGTACTTC. Translation gives CASSPLKGPTYEQYF.

The gene calls are TRBV11-2 and TRBJ2-7, with TRBD1 matching 9 bases. Germline-derived CDR1 and CDR2 are SGHAT and FQNNGV. This CDR3 is built from 15 residues. The V and J ends lost 5 bases and 5 bases, in that order; junction bases with no gene match: 10. The CDR3 DNA sequence: TGTGCCAGCAGCCCCGGGACAGGGTTCGTTCACGAGCAGTACTTC. Translating it yields CASSPGTGFVHEQYF. Full variable domain (rest looked up from reference TRBV11-2 and TRBJ2-7): EAGVAQSPRYKIIEKRQSVAFWCNPISGHATLYWYQQILGQGPKLLIQFQNNGVVDDSQLPKDRFSAERLKGVDSTLKIQPAKLEDSAVYLCASSPGTGFVHEQYFGPGTRLTVT.

V gene TRBV6-2 or TRBV6-3 combines with J gene TRBJ2-7; TRBD1 matches at 9 bases. This CDR3 contains 13 residues. The germline CDR1 and CDR2 sequences are MNHEY and SVGEGT. Trimming took 5 bases from V and 3 from J; bases not matched to a gene: 2. Written as DNA, the CDR3 is TGTGCCAGCAGTGGACAGGGGATCTACGAGCAGTACTTC. Translated, it gives CASSGQGIYEQYF.

This rearrangement joins TRBV11-2 to TRBJ2-7; 8 positions match TRBD2. Per the germline V gene, CDR1 is SGHAT and CDR2 is FQNNGV. The CDR3 runs 13 residues. Unmatched junction bases numbered 9, after V lost 5 bases and J lost 9 bases. The CDR3 here is CASSRGLARAQYF. CDR3 coding DNA: TGTGCCAGCAGCAGAGGACTAGCCCGAGCGCAGTACTTC.

This chain joins TRBV7-3 and TRBJ1-2; 8 nucleotides align to TRBD1. This CDR3 region has 14 residues. V was clipped by 5 bases and J by 3 bases; unmatched bases: 5. Germline assignment: CDR1 SGHTA and CDR2 FQGTGA. CDR3 coding DNA: TGTGCCAGCAGCCCAGGGGGCCGGGACTATGGCTACACCTTC. This gives the protein CASSPGGRDYGYTF.

The chain has TRBV25-1 and TRBJ2-3, with 10 nucleotides matching TRBD1. The CDR3 length is 15 residues. The V and J ends lost 8 bases and 2 bases, in that order; junction bases with no gene match: 7. The germline CDR1 and CDR2 sequences are MGHDK and SYGVNS. CDR3 in amino acids: CASPPGQGDTDTQYF. DNA for the CDR3: TGTGCCAGCCCCCCTGGACAGGGGGACACAGATACGCAGTATTTT.

The chain combines TRBV6-1 with TRBJ1-2; the D is unclear. The germline CDR1 and CDR2 sequences are MNHNS and SASEGT. This CDR3 contains 13 residues. The V gene lost 1 base and the J gene lost 5 bases, with 8 bases spanning the gap. This CDR3 is CASSEVVRYGYTF. The CDR3 DNA is TGTGCCAGCAGTGAAGTCGTACGGTATGGCTACACCTTC.

The V and J genes are TRBV18 and TRBJ1-4; tentative D call: TRBD1 (6 bases). The CDR3 runs to 15 residues. Trimming took off 1 base at V and 5 bases at J, with 11 bases between the two ends. Germline values: CDR1 KGHSH, CDR2 LQKENI. The CDR3 DNA sequence: TGTGCCAGCTCACCACTGAGGGGGGAGAATGAAAAACTGTTTTTT. It translates to CASSPLRGENEKLFF.

The rearrangement uses TRBV5-1 and TRBJ1-5, with unresolved D. CDR1 is SGHRS and CDR2 is YFSETQ in the germline V gene. The V and J ends lost 0 bases and 7 bases respectively, with 14 bases between them. This CDR3 region has 15 residues. The CDR3 sequence: CASSLGFGGSQPQHF. As DNA, the CDR3 is TGCGCCAGCAGCTTGGGGTTTGGAGGGAGCCAGCCCCAGCATTTT.

This clone was counted ten times or more. This chain connects TRBV3-1 (or the pseudogene TRBV3-2) to TRBJ1-5; unclear D gene. Per the germline V gene, CDR1 is LGHDT and CDR2 is YNNKEL (reference sequence). The V end lost 4 bases, the J end lost 8 bases, and 12 bases lay between the germline ends. The CDR3 runs to 13 residues. CDR3 nucleotides: TGTGCCAGCAGCCGGGGTTCAAATAAGCCCCAGCATTTT. Its translation: CASSRGSNKPQHF.